This T cell receptor (beta chain) was identified in a study of PD-1 blockade in classical Hodgkin lymphoma. TCRdb's table, derived via immunoSEQ multiplex PCR, lists solely in-frame clones and lacks some. The sample lists fewer than 8,000 clones, about 76% occurring once. Stated time point: cycle 4 day 1 (C4D1), after more than five weeks of nivolumab. Every patient experienced relapse after autologous stem cell transplantation, and brentuximab vedotin exposure varied. Through magnetic negative selection, CD8+ T cells were separated from PBMCs that had been thawed. There are 15 residues in the CDR3. V shed 4 bases, J shed 4 bases, and the junction held 6 bases outside the gene matches. The V gene's germline CDR1 is MDHEN and CDR2 SYDVKM.

The chain employs TRBV28 and TRBJ1-3, with 8 bases identical to TRBD1. This TCR came from a human donor with classical Hodgkin lymphoma. This sample comprised CD8+ T cells from blood, obtained before the fourth cycle of nivolumab. CDR3 loop: CASSSRTGKGNTIYF. As DNA, the CDR3 is TGTGCCAGCAGTTCCCGGACAGGGAAGGGAAACACCATATATTTT.